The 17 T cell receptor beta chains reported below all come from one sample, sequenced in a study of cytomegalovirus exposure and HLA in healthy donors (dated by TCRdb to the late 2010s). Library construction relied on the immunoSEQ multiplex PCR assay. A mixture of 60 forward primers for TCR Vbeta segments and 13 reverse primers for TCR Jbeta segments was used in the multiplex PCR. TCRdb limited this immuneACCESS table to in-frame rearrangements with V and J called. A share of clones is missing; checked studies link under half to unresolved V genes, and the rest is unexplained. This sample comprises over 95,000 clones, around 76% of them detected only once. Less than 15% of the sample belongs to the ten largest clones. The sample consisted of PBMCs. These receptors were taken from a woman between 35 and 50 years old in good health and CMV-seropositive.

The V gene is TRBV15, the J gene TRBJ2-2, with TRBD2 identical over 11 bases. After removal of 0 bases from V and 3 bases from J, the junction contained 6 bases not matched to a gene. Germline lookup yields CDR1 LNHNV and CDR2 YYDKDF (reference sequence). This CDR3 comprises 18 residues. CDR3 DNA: TGTGCCACCAGCAGAGACCCGCTAGCGGGGGGCTACACCGGGGAGCTGTTTTTT. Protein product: CATSRDPLAGGYTGELFF.

In nucleotides, the CDR3 is TGCGCCAGCAGCTCCGGACTAGCGGGCTCCTACAATGAGCAGTTCTTC. Translating it yields CASSSGLAGSYNEQFF. This rearrangement joins TRBV5-1 to TRBJ2-1, with 11 bases aligning to TRBD2. The germline V gene has CDR1 SGHRS and CDR2 YFSETQ. This CDR3 is 16 amino acids long. V lost 3 bases to trimming and J lost 0 bases; unmatched junction nucleotides: 2.

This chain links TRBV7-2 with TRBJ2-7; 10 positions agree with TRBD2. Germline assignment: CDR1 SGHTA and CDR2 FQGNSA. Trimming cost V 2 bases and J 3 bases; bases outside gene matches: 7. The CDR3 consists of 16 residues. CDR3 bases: TGTGCCAGCAGCTTACTAGCGGGGGCGCTCGGCTACGAGCAGTACTTC. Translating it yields CASSLLAGALGYEQYF.

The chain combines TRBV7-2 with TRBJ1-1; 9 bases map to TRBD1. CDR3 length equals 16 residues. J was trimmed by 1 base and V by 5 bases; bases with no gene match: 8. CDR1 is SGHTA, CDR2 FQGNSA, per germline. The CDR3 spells CASSPRQGDGNTEAFF. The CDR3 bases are TGTGCCAGCAGCCCGCGACAGGGGGATGGGAACACTGAAGCTTTCTTT.

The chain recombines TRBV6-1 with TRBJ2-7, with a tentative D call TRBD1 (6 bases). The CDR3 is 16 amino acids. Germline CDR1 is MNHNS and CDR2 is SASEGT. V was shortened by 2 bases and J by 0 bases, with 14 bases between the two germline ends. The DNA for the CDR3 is TGTGCCAGCAGTGAACGTGGCAGGGGCTTCTCCTACGAGCAGTACTTC. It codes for CASSERGRGFSYEQYF.

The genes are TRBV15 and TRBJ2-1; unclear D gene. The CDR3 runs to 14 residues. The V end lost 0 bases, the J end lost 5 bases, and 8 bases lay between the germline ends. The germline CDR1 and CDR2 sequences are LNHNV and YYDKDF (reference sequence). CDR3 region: CATSRDFSHNEQFF. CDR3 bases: TGTGCCACCAGCAGAGACTTTAGCCACAATGAGCAGTTCTTC. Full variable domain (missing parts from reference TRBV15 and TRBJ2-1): DAMVIQNPRYQVTQFGKPVTLSCSQTLNHNVMYWYQQKSSQAPKLLFHYYDKDFNNEADTPDNFQSRRPNTSFCFLDIRSPGLGDTAMYLCATSRDFSHNEQFFGPGTRLTVL.

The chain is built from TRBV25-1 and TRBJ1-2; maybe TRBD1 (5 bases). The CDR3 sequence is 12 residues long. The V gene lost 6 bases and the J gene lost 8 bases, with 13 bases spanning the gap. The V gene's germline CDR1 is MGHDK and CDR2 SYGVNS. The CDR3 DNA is TGTGCCAGCAGGGGGGGAGGTGGAGGCTACACCTTC. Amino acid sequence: CASRGGGGGYTF.

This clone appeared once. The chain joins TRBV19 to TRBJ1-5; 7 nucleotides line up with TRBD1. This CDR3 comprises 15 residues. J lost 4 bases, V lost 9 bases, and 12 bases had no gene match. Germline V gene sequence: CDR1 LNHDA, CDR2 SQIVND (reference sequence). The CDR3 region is CASSTGESRNQPQHF. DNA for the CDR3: TGTGCCAGCTCCACAGGGGAATCCAGAAATCAGCCCCAGCATTTT.

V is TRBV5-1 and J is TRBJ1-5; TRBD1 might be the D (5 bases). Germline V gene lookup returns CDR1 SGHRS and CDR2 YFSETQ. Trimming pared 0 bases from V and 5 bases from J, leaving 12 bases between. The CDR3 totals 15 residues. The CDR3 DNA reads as TGCGCCAGCAGCTTGGCCGGGGGTAAGGATCAGCCCCAGCATTTT. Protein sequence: CASSLAGGKDQPQHF. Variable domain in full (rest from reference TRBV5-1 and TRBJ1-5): KAGVTQTPRYLIKTRGQQVTLSCSPISGHRSVSWYQQTPGQGLQFLFEYFSETQRNKGNFPGRFSGRQFSNSRSEMNVSTLELGDSALYLCASSLAGGKDQPQHFGDGTRLSIL.

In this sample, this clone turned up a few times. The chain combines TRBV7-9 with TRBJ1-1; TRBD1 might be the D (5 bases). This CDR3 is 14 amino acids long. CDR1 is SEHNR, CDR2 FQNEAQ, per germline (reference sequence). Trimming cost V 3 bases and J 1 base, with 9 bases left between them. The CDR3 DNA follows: TGTGCCAGCAGCTTCAGGGCTACGAACACTGAAGCTTTCTTT. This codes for CASSFRATNTEAFF.

CDR3 protein: CASSYLPGNQPQHF. The CDR3 coding sequence is TGTGCCAGCAGTTACCTTCCAGGGAATCAGCCCCAGCATTTT. J is TRBJ1-5 and V is TRBV6-6; TRBD1 might be the D (5 bases). This CDR3 contains 14 residues. The V gene's germline CDR1 is MNHNY and CDR2 SVGAGI (reference sequence). Trimming shortened V by 2 bases and J by 4 bases, and 9 bases separated the two germline ends.

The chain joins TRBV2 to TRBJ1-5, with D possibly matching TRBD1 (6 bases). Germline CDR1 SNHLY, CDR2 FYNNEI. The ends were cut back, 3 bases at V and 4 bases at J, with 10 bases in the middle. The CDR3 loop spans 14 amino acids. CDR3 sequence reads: CASSEGGRNQPQHF. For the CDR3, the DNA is TGTGCCAGCAGTGAGGGGGGGCGGAATCAGCCCCAGCATTTT.

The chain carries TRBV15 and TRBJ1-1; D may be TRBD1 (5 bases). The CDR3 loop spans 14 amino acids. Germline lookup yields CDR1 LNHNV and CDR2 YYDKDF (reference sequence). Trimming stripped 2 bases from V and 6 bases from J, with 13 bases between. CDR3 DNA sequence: TGTGCCACCAGCAGACAGGGTAGGAGGGCTGAAGCTTTCTTT. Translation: CATSRQGRRAEAFF.

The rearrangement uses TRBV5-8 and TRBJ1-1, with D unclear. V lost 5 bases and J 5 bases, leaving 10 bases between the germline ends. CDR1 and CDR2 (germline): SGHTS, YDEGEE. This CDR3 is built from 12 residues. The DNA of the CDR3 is TGTGCCAGCAGTCCGACTGGGACTGAAGCTTTCTTT. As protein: CASSPTGTEAFF.

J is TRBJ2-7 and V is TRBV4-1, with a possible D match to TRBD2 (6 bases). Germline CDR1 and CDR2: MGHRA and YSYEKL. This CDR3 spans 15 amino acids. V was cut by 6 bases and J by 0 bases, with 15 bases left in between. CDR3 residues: CASSPPGTASYEQYF. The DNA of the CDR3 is TGCGCCAGCAGTCCCCCCGGGACTGCCTCCTACGAGCAGTACTTC.

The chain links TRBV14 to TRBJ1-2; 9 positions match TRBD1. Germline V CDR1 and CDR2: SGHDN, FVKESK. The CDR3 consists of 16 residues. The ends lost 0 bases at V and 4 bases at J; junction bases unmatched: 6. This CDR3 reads CASSQDRGTGTYGYTF. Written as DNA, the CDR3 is TGTGCCAGCAGCCAAGATAGGGGGACAGGGACCTATGGCTACACCTTC.

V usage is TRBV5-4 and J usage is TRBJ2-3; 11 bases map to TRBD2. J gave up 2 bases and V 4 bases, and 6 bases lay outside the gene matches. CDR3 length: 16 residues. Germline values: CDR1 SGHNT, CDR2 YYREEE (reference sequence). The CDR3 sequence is CASSLGTSGFTDTQYF. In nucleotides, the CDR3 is TGTGCCAGCAGCCTAGGGACTAGCGGTTTCACAGATACGCAGTATTTT.